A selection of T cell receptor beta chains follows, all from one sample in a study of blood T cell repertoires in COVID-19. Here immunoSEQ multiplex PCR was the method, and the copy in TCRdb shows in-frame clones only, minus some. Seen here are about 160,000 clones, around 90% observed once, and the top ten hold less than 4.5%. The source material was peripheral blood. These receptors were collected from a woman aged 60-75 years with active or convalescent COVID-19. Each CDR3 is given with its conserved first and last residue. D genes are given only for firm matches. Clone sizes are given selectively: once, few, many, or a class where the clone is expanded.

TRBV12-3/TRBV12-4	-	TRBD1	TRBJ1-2	TGTGCCAGCAGGGGGACAGCGGACGGCTACACCTTC	CASRGTADGYTF
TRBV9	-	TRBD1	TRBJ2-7	TGTGCCAGCAGCGTAGACCCGGGCAAATCAGGGGGCTACGAGCAGTACTTC	CASSVDPGKSGGYEQYF
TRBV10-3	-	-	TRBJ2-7	TGTGCCATCAGTGAGGGGGCAGGACGTCTCGAGCAGTACTTC	CAISEGAGRLEQYF
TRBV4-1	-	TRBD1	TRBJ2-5	TGCGCCAGCAGCCAAGTGAGAGGGGGCGGAGAGACCCAGTACTTC	CASSQVRGGGETQYF
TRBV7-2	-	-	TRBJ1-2	TGTGCCAGCAGCTCCTATCAGACAGTCGTTGCTGGCTACACCTTC	CASSSYQTVVAGYTF
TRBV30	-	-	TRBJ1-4	TGTGCCTGGGCGAGGGACTCCGGAGGGGAAAAACTGTTTTTT	CAWARDSGGEKLFF
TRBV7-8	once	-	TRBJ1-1	TGTGCCAGCAGCCCGCTTGCGGGTCCTCTCTTAAACACTGAAGCTTTCTTT	CASSPLAGPLLNTEAFF
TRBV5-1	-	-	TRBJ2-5	TGCGCCAGCAGCCCAGGGATCCAAGAGACCCAGTACTTC	CASSPGIQETQYF
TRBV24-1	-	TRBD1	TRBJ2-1	TGTGCCACCAGTGCACAGGGGGCGGACAATGAGCAGTTCTTC	CATSAQGADNEQFF
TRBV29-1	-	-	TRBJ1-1	TGCAGCGCGAGGACAGCGAACACTGAAGCTTTCTTT	CSARTANTEAFF
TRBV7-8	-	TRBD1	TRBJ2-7	TGTGCCAGCAGCCTTGACAGGGGGGCTTCCTACGAGCAGTACTTC	CASSLDRGASYEQYF
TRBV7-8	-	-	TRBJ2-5	TGTGCCAGCAGCTTTGGGGAGAGTAGCGGAGAGACCCAGTACTTC	CASSFGESSGETQYF
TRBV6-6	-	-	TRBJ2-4	TGTGCCAGCAGTCCCGACGTTTGGGACACATTTCAGTACTTC	CASSPDVWDTFQYF
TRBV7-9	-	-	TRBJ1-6	TGTGCCAGCAGCTTGTCGCACTCCCGAAGCTCCTATAATTCACCCCTCCACTTT	CASSLSHSRSSYNSPLHF
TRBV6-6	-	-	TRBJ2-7	TGTGCCAGCAGTTACAGAAGTGGGGGGTTGGGGGAGCAGTACTTC	CASSYRSGGLGEQYF
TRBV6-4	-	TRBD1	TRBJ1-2	TGTGCCAGTGGACAGGGGGCTTATGGCTACACCTTC	CASGQGAYGYTF
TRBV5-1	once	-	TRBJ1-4	TGCGCCAGCAGCTTGGCCGCGGGGCTCAATGAAAAACTGTTTTTT	CASSLAAGLNEKLFF
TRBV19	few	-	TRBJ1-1	TGTGCCAGTAGTCGACAGGCCTCGAACACTGAAGCTTTCTTT	CASSRQASNTEAFF
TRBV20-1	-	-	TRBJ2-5	TGCAGTGCTAGTTTTGGCAGGGAAGAGACCCAGTACTTC	CSASFGREETQYF
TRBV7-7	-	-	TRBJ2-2	TGTGCTAGCAGCCCATCCTCGGGGAACACCGGGGAGCTGTTTTTT	CASSPSSGNTGELFF
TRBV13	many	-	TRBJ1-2	TGTGCCAGCAGCTTAGCGCTGGACAAAGCTAACTATGGCTACACCTTC	CASSLALDKANYGYTF
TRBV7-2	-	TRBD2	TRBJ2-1	TGTGCCAGCAGCAAATCCGGGACTAGCGCACACAATGAGCAGTTCTTC	CASSKSGTSAHNEQFF
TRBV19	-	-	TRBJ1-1	TGTGCCAGTAGTATAGGGAGGGGCATGAACACTGAAGCTTTCTTT	CASSIGRGMNTEAFF
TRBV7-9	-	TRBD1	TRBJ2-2	TGTGCCAGCAGCTCGCTTCGACAGGGGAACACCGGGGAGCTGTTTTTT	CASSSLRQGNTGELFF
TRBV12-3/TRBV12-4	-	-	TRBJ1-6	TGTGCCAGCAGGATGGCGGATTCACCCCTCCACTTT	CASRMADSPLHF
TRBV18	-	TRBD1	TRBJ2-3	TGTGCCAGCTCACAGGGACAGGCTGACACAGATACGCAGTATTTT	CASSQGQADTDTQYF
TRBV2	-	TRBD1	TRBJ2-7	TGTGCCAGCAGTCCCGGGACAGGGGGAGGCTACGAGCAGTACTTC	CASSPGTGGGYEQYF
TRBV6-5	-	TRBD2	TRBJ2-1	TGTGCCAGCGACCCTAGCGGGGGGGCGTACAATGAGCAGTTCTTC	CASDPSGGAYNEQFF
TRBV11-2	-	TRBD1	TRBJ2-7	TGTGCCAGCAGCCGACAGGGGAATTACTACGAGCAGTACTTC	CASSRQGNYYEQYF
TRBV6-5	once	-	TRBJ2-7	TGTGCCAGCAGTTCCCCCGGCGAGCAGTACTTC	CASSSPGEQYF
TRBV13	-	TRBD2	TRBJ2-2	TGTGCCAGCAGCCAAGGGACTAGCGGGGGGGCCGGGGAGCTGTTTTTT	CASSQGTSGGAGELFF
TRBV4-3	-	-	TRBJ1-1	TGCGCCAGCAGCCCGCGACAGACCTTGAACACTGAAGCTTTCTTT	CASSPRQTLNTEAFF
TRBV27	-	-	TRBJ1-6	TGTGCCAGCAGTTTAGTTGAGGATTCACCCCTCCACTTT	CASSLVEDSPLHF
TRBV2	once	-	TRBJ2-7	TGTGCCAGCACTTCAGGGCCAGTCTTACTGTACTTC	CASTSGPVLLYF
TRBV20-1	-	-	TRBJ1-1	TGCAGTGCTAGTGGCCCCAGCACTGAAGCTTTCTTT	CSASGPSTEAFF
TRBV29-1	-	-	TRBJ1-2	TGCAGCGTTGACGGACAGCCTGAAGGCTACACCTTC	CSVDGQPEGYTF
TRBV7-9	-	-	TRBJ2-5	TGTGCCAGCAGCTCATCCCGGGACTCAGAGACCCAGTACTTC	CASSSSRDSETQYF
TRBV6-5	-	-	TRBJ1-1	TGTGCCAGCAGTTACGGGGCCCACACTGAAGCTTTCTTT	CASSYGAHTEAFF
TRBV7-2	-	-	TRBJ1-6	TGTGCCAGCAGCTTAGTCTCCGGGGTCGAGGGTTCACCCCTCCACTTT	CASSLVSGVEGSPLHF
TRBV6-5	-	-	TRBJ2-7	TGTGCCAGCTGGGGGAGGATACCGAGTAGCGAGCAGTACTTC	CASWGRIPSSEQYF
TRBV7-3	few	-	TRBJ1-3	TGTGCCAGCAGCAGGGAGGGTTCTTCTGGAAACACCATATATTTT	CASSREGSSGNTIYF
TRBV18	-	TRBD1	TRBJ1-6	TGTGCCAGCTCACCCGGGACAGGGGGTAATTCACCCCTCCACTTT	CASSPGTGGNSPLHF
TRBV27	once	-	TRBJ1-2	TGTGCCAGCAGTTTGGGGGGGATCGGTGGCTACACCTTC	CASSLGGIGGYTF
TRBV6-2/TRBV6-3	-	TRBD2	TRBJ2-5	TGTGCCAGCAGTTACGGGGTAGCGGGGGTCCAAGAGACCCAGTACTTC	CASSYGVAGVQETQYF
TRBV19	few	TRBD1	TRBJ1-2	TGTGCCAGTCAACTCTTCCAGGGGGCAAGGAATGGCTACACCTTC	CASQLFQGARNGYTF
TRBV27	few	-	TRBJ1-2	TGTGCCAGCAGTTTCTCACAGGGTCCCTATGGCTACACCTTC	CASSFSQGPYGYTF
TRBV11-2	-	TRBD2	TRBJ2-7	TGTGCCAGCAGCTTAAGTAGCGGGGCCTCCTACGAGCAGTACTTC	CASSLSSGASYEQYF